Below, 25 T cell receptor beta chains from the same sample are listed, as sequenced in a study of T cells after somatic rescue of genetic block. Libraries were prepared by immunoSEQ multiplex PCR; TCRdb keeps only in-frame clonotypes and omits some of them. The sample carries tens of thousands of clones, roughly 93% recorded once. What was sequenced was peripheral blood mononuclear cells (PBMCs). Source of these receptors: a man aged 25-40 years.

The genes are TRBV18 and TRBJ1-3; tentatively, D is TRBD1 (5 bases). The V and J ends lost 3 bases and 1 base respectively, with 16 bases between them. Germline loops: CDR1 KGHSH, CDR2 LQKENI. The CDR3 has 17 residues. The CDR3 bases are TGTGCCAGCTCACCTCTGGGCAGGGCTGTGTCTGGAAACACCATATATTTT. The encoded protein is CASSPLGRAVSGNTIYF.

The J gene is TRBJ1-2, the V gene TRBV6-5; 7 bases are a match to TRBD1. Germline-derived CDR1 and CDR2 are MNHEY and SVGAGI. The V gene end was trimmed by 8 bases and the J gene end by 3 bases; junction bases not matched to a gene: 0. CDR3 size: 11 residues. The CDR3 nucleotides read TGTGCCAGCGGACAGGACTATGGCTACACCTTC. Amino acids: CASGQDYGYTF.

The chain employs TRBV4-2 and TRBJ2-3; D tentatively reads TRBD1 or TRBD2 (6 bases each). Trimming cost V 0 bases and J 3 bases, with 10 bases left between them. From germline, CDR1 is LGHNA and CDR2 YNFKEQ. The CDR3 contains 15 residues. CDR3 coding DNA: TGTGCCAGCAGCCAAGATCGGGGGCGGACAGATACGCAGTATTTT. Amino acid sequence: CASSQDRGRTDTQYF.

A single count supports this clone. The V call is TRBV5-8, the J call TRBJ1-5, with D possibly being TRBD1 (6 bases). This CDR3 is built from 15 residues. CDR1 and CDR2 from the germline V gene are SGHTS and YDEGEE. V was cut by 5 bases and J by 4 bases, with 16 bases left in between. The CDR3 loop is CASRVLTGLNQPQHF. The CDR3 region has the DNA TGTGCCAGCAGGGTGCTGACAGGACTTAATCAGCCCCAGCATTTT.

The chain has TRBV7-9 and TRBJ1-1; no definite D call. V was shortened by 2 bases and J by 3 bases, with 10 bases between the two germline ends. CDR3 size: 14 residues. Per the germline V gene, CDR1 is SEHNR and CDR2 is FQNEAQ (reference sequence). For the CDR3, the DNA is TGTGCCAGCAGCTTATTGGGTGCAGACACTGAAGCTTTCTTT. This encodes CASSLLGADTEAFF.

The chain employs TRBV6-5 and TRBJ1-5; 7 bases are shared with TRBD1. Germline CDR1 reads MNHEY; CDR2 reads SVGAGI. Trimming at V came to 4 bases and at J to 3 bases, leaving 6 bases not matched to a gene. The CDR3 runs to 15 residues. CDR3 DNA: TGTGCCAGCAGTTTGCAAAAGGGGGCCAATCAGCCCCAGCATTTT. This encodes CASSLQKGANQPQHF.

The genes are TRBV13 and TRBJ2-5, with 10 bases aligning to TRBD1. Per germline, CDR1 PRHDT and CDR2 FYEKMQ (reference sequence). The CDR3 loop spans 17 amino acids. Germline trimming cut 3 bases from V and 0 bases from J; bases unmatched to any gene: 7. Here the CDR3 reads CASSFRQGARYQETQYF. CDR3 DNA sequence: TGTGCCAGCAGCTTCCGACAGGGGGCAAGGTACCAAGAGACCCAGTACTTC.

The chain couples TRBV10-3 to TRBJ1-4, with 8 bases aligning to TRBD1. V was clipped by 10 bases and J by 5 bases; unmatched bases: 9. Germline lookup yields CDR1 ENHRY and CDR2 SYGVKD. This CDR3 spans 14 amino acids. CDR3 sequence: CATGPRQGNEKLFF. The CDR3 DNA reads as TGTGCCACCGGACCCCGACAGGGGAATGAAAAACTGTTTTTT.

The V call is TRBV5-1, the J call TRBJ2-1; D is possibly TRBD2 (6 bases). This CDR3 has 15 amino acids. V shed 0 bases and J shed 1 base, with 8 bases lying between them. Germline CDR1 and CDR2: SGHRS and YFSETQ. The DNA for the CDR3 is TGCGCCAGCAGCTTGGGCGGGAAATCCTACAATGAGCAGTTCTTC. It is translated as CASSLGGKSYNEQFF.

The genes are TRBV5-1 and TRBJ1-2; D is unclear. The V gene's germline CDR1 is SGHRS and CDR2 YFSETQ. Between the trimmed V and J ends, which lost 4 bases and 8 bases, there was a span of 15 bases. CDR3 length equals 13 residues. DNA of the CDR3: TGCGCCAGCAGCAGTGGGGAGATGCACGGCTACACCTTC. This gives the protein CASSSGEMHGYTF.

The rearrangement links TRBV5-1 to TRBJ1-2; no firm D call. Deletions cut 0 bases from V and 2 bases from J, with 8 bases between. Looked up from germline, CDR1 is SGHRS and CDR2 is YFSETQ. The CDR3 has 14 amino acids. The CDR3 nucleotides read TGCGCCAGCAGCTTGGATGGCAGAAACTATGGCTACACCTTC. Translation: CASSLDGRNYGYTF.

This sequence joins TRBV19 and TRBJ2-7; D ambiguous. V lost 8 bases to trimming and J lost 2 bases, with 22 bases between them. Germline V gene lookup returns CDR1 LNHDA and CDR2 SQIVND (reference sequence). CDR3 length: 16 amino acids. The CDR3 DNA is TGTGCCAGTCCGCCACCGACGGGTAGCCCCACCTACGAGCAGTACTTC. Encoded protein: CASPPPTGSPTYEQYF.

The rearrangement uses TRBV28 and TRBJ2-5; perhaps D is TRBD1 or TRBD2 (5 bases each). The germline V gene has CDR1 MDHEN and CDR2 SYDVKM. V lost 4 bases to trimming and J lost 2 bases, with 14 bases between them. CDR3 length: 15 residues. Written as DNA, the CDR3 is TGTGCCAGCAGTTCTCCTCGGGGCGGGCAAGAGACCCAGTACTTC. Translated: CASSSPRGGQETQYF.

V usage is TRBV6-4 and J usage is TRBJ1-2, with 7 bases lining up with TRBD1. The CDR3 loop spans 15 amino acids. Trimming at V came to 7 bases and at J to 2 bases, leaving 10 bases not matched to a gene. Looked up from germline, CDR1 is MRHNA and CDR2 is SNTAGT. The CDR3 is CASTSFPGQNYGYTF. In nucleotides, the CDR3 is TGTGCCAGCACTTCATTCCCGGGACAGAACTATGGCTACACCTTC.

This sequence joins TRBV11-2 and TRBJ2-1; 13 nucleotides agree with TRBD2. Germline V CDR1 and CDR2: SGHAT, FQNNGV. Trimming cost V 0 bases and J 8 bases; bases outside gene matches: 7. CDR3 length: 17 amino acids. The CDR3 protein is CASSLDLGLAGVHEQFF. The CDR3 DNA sequence: TGTGCCAGCAGCTTAGACCTTGGACTAGCGGGAGTCCATGAGCAGTTCTTC.

J is TRBJ2-2 and V is TRBV14; D may be TRBD1 (6 bases). The germline V gene has CDR1 SGHDN and CDR2 FVKESK. Trimming removed 1 base at V and 7 bases at J, with 13 bases between. The length of the CDR3 is 15 residues. The CDR3 here is CASSQVTGRNGELFF. The CDR3 bases are TGTGCCAGCAGCCAAGTCACAGGGCGGAACGGGGAGCTGTTTTTT.

The chain recombines TRBV4-3 with TRBJ2-1, with no clear D. Germline lookup yields CDR1 LGHNA and CDR2 YSLEER. The CDR3 has 12 residues. With 0 bases removed from V and 8 bases from J, the gap between germline ends came to 5 bases. This CDR3 reads CASSQDQHEQFF. The CDR3 DNA is TGCGCCAGCAGCCAAGATCAGCATGAGCAGTTCTTC.

This chain links TRBV5-1 with TRBJ2-7; either TRBD1 or TRBD2 may supply D (6 bases each). Germline V gene sequence: CDR1 SGHRS, CDR2 YFSETQ. The V end lost 4 bases, the J end lost 5 bases, and 16 bases lay between the germline ends. The CDR3 is 14 residues long. The CDR3 here is CASSIRVGGNEQYF. The CDR3 DNA reads TGCGCCAGCAGCATTCGAGTAGGGGGGAACGAGCAGTACTTC.

This rearrangement joins TRBV15 to TRBJ2-7, with 10 bases matching TRBD1. CDR3 size: 13 residues. The germline V gene has CDR1 LNHNV and CDR2 YYDKDF (reference sequence). The ends lost 3 bases at V and 6 bases at J; junction bases unmatched: 2. In DNA, the CDR3 is TGTGCCACCAGCAGGGGACAGGGGCTCGAGCAGTACTTC. It encodes CATSRGQGLEQYF.

The V and J genes are TRBV9 and TRBJ1-3; 9 bases fit TRBD1. Germline lookup yields CDR1 SGDLS and CDR2 YYNGEE. Unmatched junction bases numbered 12, after V lost 4 bases and J lost 4 bases. The CDR3 has 17 residues. This CDR3 is CASSLSGTGHYGNTIYF. The CDR3 DNA follows: TGTGCCAGCAGCCTCTCCGGGACAGGGCATTACGGAAACACCATATATTTT. Together with reference TRBV9 and TRBJ1-3, the CDR3 gives the full variable domain: DSGVTQTPKHLITATGQRVTLRCSPRSGDLSVYWYQQSLDQGLQFLIQYYNGEERAKGNILERFSAQQFPDLHSELNLSSLELGDSALYFCASSLSGTGHYGNTIYFGEGSWLTVV.

The chain joins TRBV11-2 to TRBJ2-3; D unclear. CDR3 length equals 12 residues. Trimming stripped 5 bases from V and 5 bases from J, with 8 bases between. CDR1 and CDR2 (germline): SGHAT, FQNNGV. DNA of the CDR3: TGTGCCAGCAGCCCCTCGGGAGATACGCAGTATTTT. It yields the protein CASSPSGDTQYF.

V usage is TRBV4-1 and J usage is TRBJ1-1; D not certain. Germline V gene sequence: CDR1 MGHRA, CDR2 YSYEKL. The CDR3 covers 15 residues. V gave up 4 bases and J gave up 0 bases, with 12 bases separating them. The CDR3 coding sequence is TGCGCCAGCAGCCGGACTCGGATCATGAACACTGAAGCTTTCTTT. As protein: CASSRTRIMNTEAFF.

The V call is TRBV6-5, the J call TRBJ2-7; 7 positions agree with TRBD1. The J segment lost 4 bases and the V segment lost 10 bases, leaving 7 bases of the junction unmatched. In germline, CDR1 is MNHEY, CDR2 SVGAGI. The CDR3 loop spans 12 amino acids. CDR3 nucleotides: TGTGCCACCTCCGACAGGGTTTACGAGCAGTACTTC. It is translated as CATSDRVYEQYF.

The V and J genes are TRBV28 and TRBJ1-1; D possibly corresponds to TRBD1 (5 bases). CDR3 length: 14 amino acids. The V gene lost 0 bases and the J gene lost 1 base, with 6 bases spanning the gap. CDR1 MDHEN and CDR2 SYDVKM come from the germline V gene. This CDR3 is CASSLWQGNTEAFF. For the CDR3, the DNA is TGTGCCAGCAGTTTATGGCAGGGGAACACTGAAGCTTTCTTT.

The CDR3 sequence: CASSSTSGTTSSYNEQFF. CDR3 in DNA: TGCGCCAGCAGCTCGACTAGCGGGACTACTAGCTCCTACAATGAGCAGTTCTTC. The rearrangement links TRBV5-1 to TRBJ2-1; 11 nucleotides agree with TRBD2. The ends lost 3 bases at V and 0 bases at J; junction bases unmatched: 8. The CDR3 consists of 18 residues. Per the germline V gene, CDR1 is SGHRS and CDR2 is YFSETQ.